These 21 T cell receptor beta chains were sequenced from one sample in a study of shared clonotypes between healthy human individuals. Clones were sequenced by immunoSEQ multiplex PCR, and TCRdb holds only the in-frame ones, with some missing. The sample contains roughly 2.2 million clones, just under 95% of which appear only once. What was sequenced was naive CD4+ T cells from PBMCs. This sample's subset: CD45RA+ positively selected. The receptors come from a man between 18 and 29 years old in good health. Some clones in this sample may be carry-over from other donors' samples.

The chain links TRBV27 to TRBJ1-6; TRBD1 might be the D (6 bases). Trimming left V 7 bases short and J 11 bases short, with 18 bases between. Germline-derived CDR1 and CDR2 are MNHEY and SMNVEV (reference sequence). The CDR3 totals 14 residues. CDR3 sequence reads: CASKASTGRTPLHF. The CDR3 DNA reads as TGTGCCAGCAAGGCTTCGACAGGTCGGACACCCCTCCACTTT.

The chain employs TRBV28 and TRBJ1-2; 10 nucleotides line up with TRBD1. The CDR3 spans 15 residues. V trimming: 5 bases; J trimming: 3 bases; junction bases outside the gene matches: 6. Germline loops: CDR1 MDHEN, CDR2 SYDVKM. Here the CDR3 DNA reads TGTGCCAGCAGTCCCGCCGGGACAGGGGACTATGGCTACACCTTC. Amino acids: CASSPAGTGDYGYTF.

The chain combines TRBV28 with TRBJ2-7; possible D gene TRBD2, 6 bases. Germline loops: CDR1 MDHEN, CDR2 SYDVKM. The CDR3 loop spans 13 amino acids. Trimming pared 8 bases from V and 6 bases from J, leaving 17 bases between. The CDR3 spells CASGEDATSEQYF. For the CDR3, the DNA is TGTGCCAGCGGGGAGGACGCAACCAGCGAGCAGTACTTC. The full variable domain, its missing parts supplied by reference TRBV28 and TRBJ2-7, is DVKVTQSSRYLVKRTGEKVFLECVQDMDHENMFWYRQDPGLGLRLIYFSYDVKMKEKGDIPEGYSVSREKKERFSLILESASTNQTSMYLCASGEDATSEQYFGPGTRLTVT.

CDR3 DNA: TGTGCCAGCAGGAAATTGGGCAATCAGCCCCAGCATTTT. Residues: CASRKLGNQPQHF. The chain carries TRBV7-8 and TRBJ1-5; the D is unclear. V lost 6 bases and J 2 bases, leaving 8 bases between the germline ends. There are 13 residues in the CDR3. The germline V gene encodes CDR1 SGHVS and CDR2 FQNEAQ. Using reference TRBV7-8 and TRBJ1-5 for the parts outside the CDR3, the full variable domain is GAGVSQSPRYKVAKRGQDVALRCDPISGHVSLFWYQQALGQGPEFLTYFQNEAQLDKSGLPSDRFFAERPEGSVSTLKIQRTQQEDSAVYLCASRKLGNQPQHFGDGTRLSIL.

This clone was counted a single time. This rearrangement joins TRBV7-9 to TRBJ2-7; D ambiguous. The CDR3 is made up of 12 amino acids. Germline lookup yields CDR1 SEHNR and CDR2 FQNEAQ (reference sequence). The V end lost 2 bases, the J end lost 6 bases, and 8 bases lay between the germline ends. The CDR3 is CASSLKDLEQYF. DNA of the CDR3: TGTGCCAGCAGCTTAAAGGATCTCGAGCAGTACTTC.

The V and J genes are TRBV28 and TRBJ1-2; possibly TRBD1 for D (6 bases). V was trimmed by 5 bases and J by 7 bases, leaving 20 bases between them. CDR1 and CDR2 (germline): MDHEN, SYDVKM. The CDR3 is 15 residues long. Here the CDR3 DNA reads TGTGCCAGCAGTACCAGTCCCCCTATGACAGGTGGCTACACCTTC. Its translation: CASSTSPPMTGGYTF.

This chain joins TRBV7-9 and TRBJ2-6; unclear D gene. Germline lookup yields CDR1 SEHNR and CDR2 FQNEAQ (reference sequence). V was pared by 3 bases and J by 3 bases, with 12 bases between. The CDR3 has 16 amino acids. The CDR3 nucleotides are TGTGCCAGCAGCTTTAACAGACCATATGGGGCCAACGTCCTGACTTTC. Protein: CASSFNRPYGANVLTF.

In nucleotides, the CDR3 is TGTGCCAGCAGTCAGACAGGTTACCCGGCGGCATATGGCTACACCTTC. The encoded protein is CASSQTGYPAAYGYTF. The chain employs TRBV6-6 and TRBJ1-2, with D possibly matching TRBD1 (6 bases). Trimming took 5 bases from V and 5 from J, leaving 21 bases between them. Germline CDR1 reads MNHNY; CDR2 reads SVGAGI (reference sequence). This CDR3 comprises 16 residues.

The gene calls are TRBV27 and TRBJ2-3; the D gene is possibly TRBD2 (5 bases). Trimming took off 5 bases at V and 0 bases at J, with 12 bases between the two ends. Germline-derived CDR1 and CDR2 are MNHEY and SMNVEV (reference sequence). The CDR3 contains 15 residues. The CDR3 sequence: CASSNLAVSTDTQYF. CDR3 nucleotides: TGTGCCAGCAGTAACCTAGCAGTTAGCACAGATACGCAGTATTTT.

There are a few counts of this clone. The identical CDR3 is also encoded by other nucleotide sequences in the sample. The gene calls are TRBV2 and TRBJ2-7; 10 bases agree with TRBD1. Germline V gene sequence: CDR1 SNHLY, CDR2 FYNNEI. With V trimmed by 1 base and J by 6 bases, 0 bases remained unmatched. This CDR3 contains 13 residues. CDR3 in DNA: TGTGCCAGCAGTGAAGGGACAGGGGGCGAGCAGTACTTC. Protein product: CASSEGTGGEQYF.

This chain joins TRBV9 and TRBJ2-3; D might be TRBD2 (6 bases). From germline, CDR1 is SGDLS and CDR2 YYNGEE. V was pared by 4 bases and J by 4 bases, with 25 bases between. The CDR3 loop spans 18 amino acids. The CDR3 coding sequence is TGTGCCAGCAGCCCCCGAACGACTAGAACGGGTTATGCAGATACGCAGTATTTT. Encoded protein: CASSPRTTRTGYADTQYF.

V is TRBV19 and J is TRBJ1-5, with 7 bases matching TRBD1. The germline CDR1 and CDR2 sequences are LNHDA and SQIVND (reference sequence). This CDR3 region has 16 residues. The J segment lost 4 bases and the V segment lost 4 bases, leaving 10 bases of the junction unmatched. The CDR3 DNA reads TGTGCCAGTAGTAGGTATGGGACAGAAAGAAATCAGCCCCAGCATTTT. It codes for CASSRYGTERNQPQHF.

In DNA form, the CDR3 reads TGTGCCAGCAGTGAAGAGCGGAGAGGGGGCGATTCCAAACTGTTTTTT. Its protein product is CASSEERRGGDSKLFF. The chain combines TRBV2 with TRBJ1-4; 7 bases agree with TRBD1. In germline, CDR1 is SNHLY, CDR2 FYNNEI. V was pared by 1 base and J by 11 bases, with 13 bases of the junction left unmatched. The CDR3 consists of 16 residues.

The rearrangement uses TRBV6-1 and TRBJ2-5; D uncertain. Per germline, CDR1 MNHNS and CDR2 SASEGT. The CDR3 loop spans 14 amino acids. Between the trimmed V and J ends, which lost 3 bases and 9 bases, there was a span of 17 bases. DNA of the CDR3: TGTGCCAGCAGTGAGGCCAGTAAGTCCTGGTCCCAGTACTTC. Amino acids: CASSEASKSWSQYF.

The genes are TRBV2 and TRBJ1-1; D gene ambiguous. Germline V gives CDR1 SNHLY, CDR2 FYNNEI. The V gene lost 8 bases and the J gene lost 14 bases, with 18 bases spanning the gap. The CDR3 loop spans 11 amino acids. This CDR3 reads CASLIRGPVFF. CDR3 bases: TGTGCCAGCCTCATCCGGGGTCCCGTATTCTTT.

Note on this clone: This CDR3 is also generated by other DNA sequences in the sample. V and J are TRBV5-1 and TRBJ1-3; 8 bases line up with TRBD1. V lost 4 bases to trimming and J lost 0 bases; unmatched junction nucleotides: 6. The germline CDR1 and CDR2 sequences are SGHRS and YFSETQ. The CDR3 is 16 amino acids. Here the CDR3 reads CASSLAGGLSGNTIYF. The CDR3 nucleotides read TGCGCCAGCAGCCTGGCAGGGGGCCTCTCTGGAAACACCATATATTTT.

The chain links TRBV14 to TRBJ2-1, with D perhaps matching TRBD2 (6 bases). The CDR3 totals 15 residues. V was trimmed by 4 bases and J by 7 bases, leaving 17 bases between them. The germline gives CDR1 SGHDN, CDR2 FVKESK. The CDR3 coding sequence is TGTGCCAGCAGCCCTATTGGGGGGTCTGGAAATGAGCAGTTCTTC. Protein product: CASSPIGGSGNEQFF.

V gene TRBV5-6 combines with J gene TRBJ1-2; 12 positions agree with TRBD1. Germline CDR1 reads SGHDT; CDR2 reads YYEEEE. The CDR3 sequence is 17 residues long. The junction had 6 bases not matched to a gene; V was cut back by 0 bases and J by 3 bases. CDR3 nucleotide sequence: TGTGCCAGCAGCTTGGGTCCGGGACAGGGGGCTGACTATGGCTACACCTTC. Protein sequence: CASSLGPGQGADYGYTF.

J is TRBJ1-3 and V is TRBV9; weak D call: TRBD1 (5 bases). This CDR3 has 13 amino acids. Trimming left V 5 bases short and J 3 bases short, with 9 bases between. CDR1 SGDLS and CDR2 YYNGEE come from the germline V gene. The CDR3: CASRGANGNTIYF. CDR3 nucleotides: TGTGCCAGCAGAGGGGCGAATGGAAACACCATATATTTT.

This clone came up once. Written as DNA, the CDR3 is TGTGCCAGCAGCCAAGGGGGAAACACCATATATTTT. Residues: CASSQGGNTIYF. The chain has TRBV6-5 and TRBJ1-3, with unresolved D. CDR3 length: 12 residues. V was cut by 6 bases and J by 4 bases, with 7 bases left in between. Germline CDR1 MNHEY, CDR2 SVGAGI.

V usage is TRBV5-4 and J usage is TRBJ2-1, with 7 positions matching TRBD1. Germline V lookup: CDR1 SGHNT, CDR2 YYREEE (reference sequence). The CDR3 is 15 amino acids. V was pared by 2 bases and J by 0 bases, with 2 bases of the junction left unmatched. The CDR3 spells CASSFHRGSYNEQFF. The CDR3, as DNA: TGTGCCAGCAGCTTTCACAGGGGCTCCTACAATGAGCAGTTCTTC.